The 20 T cell receptor beta chains in this list originate from one sample, sequenced in a study of Ad26.COV2.S vaccination and SARS-CoV-2 variants. Method: immunoSEQ multiplex PCR; TCRdb's copy keeps in-frame clones and lacks some. The table records roughly 380,000 clones, about 90% of them present only once. The sample in question was peripheral blood, obtained after recovery from COVID-19. The receptors shown here come from a human donor who had recovered from COVID-19.

The rearrangement joins TRBV11-3 to TRBJ2-1; D call uncertain. The CDR3 covers 11 residues. V lost 4 bases to trimming and J lost 10 bases, with 8 bases between them. Germline assignment: CDR1 SGHNT and CDR2 YENEEA. CDR3 region: CASSSSGEQFF. The CDR3 coding sequence is TGTGCCAGCAGCTCGAGTGGGGAGCAGTTCTTC.

Details on this clone: Other DNA sequences in this specimen translate into the identical CDR3. This rearrangement joins TRBV25-1 to TRBJ1-1, with 7 bases fitting TRBD1. Trimming cost V 3 bases and J 4 bases; bases outside gene matches: 2. The CDR3 loop spans 13 amino acids. CDR1 is MGHDK and CDR2 is SYGVNS in the germline V gene. DNA for the CDR3: TGTGCCAGCAGTGAGACAGGGCGCACTGAAGCTTTCTTT. It encodes CASSETGRTEAFF.

In this sample, this clone turned up a few times. The rearrangement joins TRBV6-5 to TRBJ1-2; D is perhaps TRBD1 (6 bases). Germline V CDR1 and CDR2: MNHEY, SVGAGI. The CDR3 extends over 14 amino acids. The V end was cut by 4 bases, the J end by 2 bases, with 11 bases between. The CDR3 region has the DNA TGTGCCAGCAGTTTCATCACAGGGAACTATGGCTACACCTTC. Its translation is CASSFITGNYGYTF.

The rearrangement joins TRBV5-1 to TRBJ1-1; D gene ambiguous. Trimming pared 4 bases from V and 1 base from J, leaving 5 bases between. CDR3 length: 12 amino acids. From germline, CDR1 is SGHRS and CDR2 YFSETQ. The CDR3 sequence is CASSPGNTEAFF. The CDR3 DNA is TGCGCCAGCAGCCCCGGGAACACTGAAGCTTTCTTT.

This clone was found once. The chain combines TRBV12-3 or TRBV12-4 with TRBJ2-5; D gene uncertain. Deletions cut 3 bases from V and 4 bases from J, with 6 bases between. This CDR3 is 12 amino acids long. DNA for the CDR3: TGTGCCAGCAGTTTGAGAGGAGAGACCCAGTACTTC. It codes for CASSLRGETQYF.

This clone was counted a single time. The CDR3 DNA is TGTGCCAGCAGCTTCGGTGGGAAAGGCACAGATACGCAGTATTTT. Protein product: CASSFGGKGTDTQYF. The rearrangement links TRBV7-9 to TRBJ2-3; D gene unclear. V lost 3 bases and J lost 1, with 11 bases in between. Germline-derived CDR1 and CDR2 are SEHNR and FQNEAQ (reference sequence). The CDR3 has 15 residues.

The chain's CDR3 is CASSEEFTTSGAKNIQYF. Written as DNA, the CDR3 is TGTGCCAGCAGTGAAGAATTCACCACGAGCGGGGCGAAAAACATTCAGTACTTC. The V call is TRBV6-1, the J call TRBJ2-4; the match to TRBD2 covers 7 bases. Losses at the gene ends were 1 base for V and 4 bases for J; bases not matched to a gene: 13. The CDR3 totals 18 residues. CDR1 MNHNS and CDR2 SASEGT come from the germline V gene.

The V call is TRBV27, the J call TRBJ1-2, with D perhaps TRBD1 (5 bases). CDR1 and CDR2 from the germline V gene are MNHEY and SMNVEV (reference sequence). Deletions cut 0 bases from V and 4 bases from J, with 15 bases between. The CDR3 spans 16 residues. CDR3 region: CASSLSGLDRGYGYTF. CDR3 nucleotide sequence: TGTGCCAGCAGTTTATCGGGTCTAGATAGGGGCTATGGCTACACCTTC.

V is TRBV5-1 and J is TRBJ1-2; D call uncertain. CDR3 length: 15 residues. With 0 bases removed from V and 8 bases from J, the gap between germline ends came to 17 bases. Per germline, CDR1 SGHRS and CDR2 YFSETQ. CDR3 in DNA: TGCGCCAGCAGCTTGGATTATACTCCCGCGGGGGGCTACACCTTC. Its protein product is CASSLDYTPAGGYTF.

J is TRBJ2-5 and V is TRBV5-1; D gene unclear. This CDR3 comprises 19 residues. V was shortened by 1 base and J by 0 bases, with 22 bases between the two germline ends. Germline CDR1 reads SGHRS; CDR2 reads YFSETQ. CDR3 in amino acids: CASSLPTAADTLDQETQYF. CDR3 DNA: TGCGCCAGCAGCTTGCCCACGGCCGCAGATACTCTCGACCAAGAGACCCAGTACTTC.

V and J are TRBV11-2 and TRBJ1-1; 7 bases are shared with TRBD1. The CDR3 spans 17 residues. The trim removed 1 base at V and 3 bases at J, leaving 11 bases unmatched. CDR1 and CDR2 from the germline V gene are SGHAT and FQNNGV. As DNA, the CDR3 is TGTGCCAGCAGCTTAGCGTCAAGGCCAACAGGGGACACTGAAGCTTTCTTT. Protein product: CASSLASRPTGDTEAFF. Full variable domain (outside the CDR3, taken from reference TRBV11-2 and TRBJ1-1): EAGVAQSPRYKIIEKRQSVAFWCNPISGHATLYWYQQILGQGPKLLIQFQNNGVVDDSQLPKDRFSAERLKGVDSTLKIQPAKLEDSAVYLCASSLASRPTGDTEAFFGQGTRLTVV.

The J gene is TRBJ2-1, the V gene TRBV29-1; a possible D gene is TRBD2 (6 bases). V dropped 7 bases and J dropped 5 bases, with 12 bases sitting between them. The CDR3 has 12 residues. Germline CDR1 SQVTM, CDR2 ANQGSEA. DNA for the CDR3: TGCAGCGCTCGCGGGGCCAACAATGAGCAGTTCTTC. Its translation is CSARGANNEQFF.

The genes are TRBV3-1 (or the pseudogene TRBV3-2) and TRBJ2-4, with D perhaps TRBD2 (5 bases). Germline CDR1 reads LGHDT; CDR2 reads YNNKEL (reference sequence). V lost 1 base and J 8 bases, leaving 12 bases between the germline ends. The CDR3 spans 14 residues. As DNA, the CDR3 is TGTGCCAGCAGCCAAGGTTCTAGCAAGGACATTCAGTACTTC. This sequence encodes CASSQGSSKDIQYF.

The chain uses TRBV25-1 and TRBJ1-5; D perhaps matches TRBD1 (6 bases). The CDR3 loop spans 14 amino acids. Germline V gives CDR1 MGHDK, CDR2 SYGVNS. V lost 4 bases and J 4 bases, leaving 11 bases between the germline ends. The CDR3 sequence: CASSAGQKNQPQHF. CDR3 DNA sequence: TGTGCCAGCAGTGCCGGACAGAAAAATCAGCCCCAGCATTTT. Using reference TRBV25-1 and TRBJ1-5 for the parts outside the CDR3, the full variable domain is EADIYQTPRYLVIGTGKKITLECSQTMGHDKMYWYQQDPGMELHLIHYSYGVNSTEKGDLSSESTVSRIRTEHFPLTLESARPSHTSQYLCASSAGQKNQPQHFGDGTRLSIL.

The V call is TRBV7-9, the J call TRBJ2-7, with TRBD1 identical over 7 bases. V lost 4 bases to trimming and J lost 1 base; unmatched junction nucleotides: 7. The CDR3 has 15 residues. Germline V gene lookup returns CDR1 SEHNR and CDR2 FQNEAQ (reference sequence). The CDR3: CASSSTGAGSYEQYF. Written as DNA, the CDR3 is TGTGCCAGCAGCTCAACAGGGGCGGGTTCCTACGAGCAGTACTTC.

V and J are TRBV9 and TRBJ2-1; D possibly corresponds to TRBD1 (5 bases). CDR1 and CDR2 from the germline V gene are SGDLS and YYNGEE. Trimming removed 0 bases at V and 5 bases at J, with 12 bases between. CDR3 length equals 15 residues. The CDR3 loop is CASSVVGAFNNEQFF. In nucleotides, the CDR3 is TGTGCCAGCAGCGTAGTAGGGGCATTTAACAATGAGCAGTTCTTC.

The CDR3 DNA sequence: TGTGCCAGCAGCTTAGGTCCAGGACAGTACACCGGGGAGCTGTTTTTT. Its protein product is CASSLGPGQYTGELFF. J is TRBJ2-2 and V is TRBV7-9; the D gene is possibly TRBD1 (6 bases). Trimming stripped 1 base from V and 3 bases from J, with 12 bases between. The CDR3 has 16 amino acids. Per the germline V gene, CDR1 is SEHNR and CDR2 is FQNEAQ (reference sequence).

The chain uses TRBV18 and TRBJ1-1; the D gene is possibly TRBD1 (6 bases). Germline V lookup: CDR1 KGHSH, CDR2 LQKENI. CDR3 length equals 14 residues. V was pared by 5 bases and J by 2 bases, with 12 bases between. This CDR3 is CASSSRQANTEAFF. CDR3 DNA: TGTGCCAGCTCATCGCGACAGGCCAACACTGAAGCTTTCTTT.

The chain couples TRBV19 to TRBJ1-2, with a possible D match to TRBD1 (5 bases). The length of the CDR3 is 17 residues. V dropped 3 bases and J dropped 5 bases, with 22 bases sitting between them. Germline CDR1 is LNHDA and CDR2 is SQIVND (reference sequence). The CDR3 sequence: CASSIEGGSGSGYGYTF. As DNA, the CDR3 is TGTGCCAGTAGTATCGAAGGAGGGTCAGGGTCTGGATATGGCTACACCTTC.

This chain links TRBV4-3 with TRBJ2-1; TRBD2 agrees at 14 bases. Per germline, CDR1 LGHNA and CDR2 YSLEER. The CDR3 loop spans 14 amino acids. V lost 3 bases to trimming and J lost 9 bases; unmatched junction nucleotides: 1. Here the CDR3 DNA reads TGCGCCAGCAGCCATGGACTAGCGGGGGGTGAGCAGTTCTTC. It codes for CASSHGLAGGEQFF.